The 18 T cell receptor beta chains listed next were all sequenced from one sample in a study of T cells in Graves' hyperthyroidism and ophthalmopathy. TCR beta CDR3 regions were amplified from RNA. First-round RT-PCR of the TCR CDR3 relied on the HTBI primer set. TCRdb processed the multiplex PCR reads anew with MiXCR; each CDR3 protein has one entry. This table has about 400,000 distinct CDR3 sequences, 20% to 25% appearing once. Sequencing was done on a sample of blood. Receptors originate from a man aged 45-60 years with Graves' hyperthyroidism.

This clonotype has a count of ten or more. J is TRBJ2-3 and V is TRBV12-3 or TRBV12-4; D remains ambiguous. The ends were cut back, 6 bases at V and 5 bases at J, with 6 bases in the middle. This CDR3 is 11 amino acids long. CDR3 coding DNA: TGTGCCAGCAGCCTTAGAGATACGCAGTATTTT. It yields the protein CASSLRDTQYF.

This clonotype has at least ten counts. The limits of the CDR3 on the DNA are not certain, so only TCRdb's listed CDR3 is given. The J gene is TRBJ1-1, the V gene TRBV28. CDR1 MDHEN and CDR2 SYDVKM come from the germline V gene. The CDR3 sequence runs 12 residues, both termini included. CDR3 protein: CASSSSGFAAFF.

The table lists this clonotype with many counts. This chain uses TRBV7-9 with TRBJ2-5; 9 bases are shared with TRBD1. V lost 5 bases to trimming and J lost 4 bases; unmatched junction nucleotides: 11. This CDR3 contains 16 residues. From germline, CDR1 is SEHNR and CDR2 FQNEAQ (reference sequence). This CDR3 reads CASSGSGQGRRETQYF. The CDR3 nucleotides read TGTGCCAGCAGCGGTTCGGGACAGGGCCGCCGAGAGACCCAGTACTTC.

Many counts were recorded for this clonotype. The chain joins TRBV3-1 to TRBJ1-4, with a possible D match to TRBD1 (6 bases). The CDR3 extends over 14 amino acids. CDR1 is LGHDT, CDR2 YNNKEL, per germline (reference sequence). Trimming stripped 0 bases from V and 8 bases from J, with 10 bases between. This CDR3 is CASSQDYRVEKLFF. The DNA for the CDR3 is TGTGCCAGCAGCCAAGACTACAGGGTAGAAAAACTGTTTTTT.

The CDR3 region has the DNA TGTGCCAGCAGCGACAGTTTCAATGAGCAGTTCTTC. Translation: CASSDSFNEQFF. J is TRBJ2-1 and V is TRBV6-1, with D possibly matching TRBD1 (5 bases). Germline V CDR1 and CDR2: MNHNS, SASEGT. Trimming stripped 6 bases from V and 6 bases from J, with 9 bases between. The CDR3 is 12 residues long.

This CDR3 is CASFPGQGGNEQFF. In nucleotides, the CDR3 is TGTGCCAGTTTTCCGGGACAGGGGGGAAATGAGCAGTTCTTC. The chain recombines TRBV18 with TRBJ2-1; TRBD1 agrees at 11 bases. With 9 bases clipped from V and 7 bases from J, the junction kept 8 bases outside the gene matches. The CDR3 has 14 residues. Germline values: CDR1 KGHSH, CDR2 LQKENI.

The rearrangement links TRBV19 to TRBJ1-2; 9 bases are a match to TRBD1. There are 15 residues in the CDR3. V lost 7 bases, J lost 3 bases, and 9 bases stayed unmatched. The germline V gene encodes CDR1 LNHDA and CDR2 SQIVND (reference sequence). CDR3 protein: CASTGGGQGYYGYTF. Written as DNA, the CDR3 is TGTGCCAGTACAGGGGGAGGACAGGGGTACTATGGCTACACCTTC.

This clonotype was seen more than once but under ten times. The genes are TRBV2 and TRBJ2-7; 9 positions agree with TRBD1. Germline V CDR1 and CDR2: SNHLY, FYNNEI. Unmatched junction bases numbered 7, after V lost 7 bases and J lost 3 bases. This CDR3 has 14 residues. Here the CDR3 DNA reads TGTGCCAGCACTCACACAGGGGGCGGCTACGAGCAGTACTTC. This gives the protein CASTHTGGGYEQYF.

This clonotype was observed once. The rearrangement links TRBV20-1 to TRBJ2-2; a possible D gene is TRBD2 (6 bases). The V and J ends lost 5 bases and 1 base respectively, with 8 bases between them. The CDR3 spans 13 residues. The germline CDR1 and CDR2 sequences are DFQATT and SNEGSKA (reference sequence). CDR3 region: CSALSGNTGELFF. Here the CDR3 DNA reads TGCAGTGCTCTTAGCGGGAACACCGGGGAGCTGTTTTTT.

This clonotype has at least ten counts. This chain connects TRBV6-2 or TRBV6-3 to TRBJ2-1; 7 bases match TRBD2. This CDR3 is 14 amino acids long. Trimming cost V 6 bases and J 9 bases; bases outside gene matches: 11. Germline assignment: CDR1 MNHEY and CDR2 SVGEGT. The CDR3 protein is CASSTGGGPLEQFF. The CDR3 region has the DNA TGTGCCAGCAGCACGGGGGGAGGGCCTCTTGAGCAGTTCTTC.

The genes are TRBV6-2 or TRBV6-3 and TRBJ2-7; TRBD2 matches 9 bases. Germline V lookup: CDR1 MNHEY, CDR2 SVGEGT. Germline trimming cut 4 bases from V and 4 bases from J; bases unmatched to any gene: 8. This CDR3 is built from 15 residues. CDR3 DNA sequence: TGTGCCAGCAGTTCCGACAGCGGGGGGTCTTACGAGCAGTACTTC. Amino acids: CASSSDSGGSYEQYF.

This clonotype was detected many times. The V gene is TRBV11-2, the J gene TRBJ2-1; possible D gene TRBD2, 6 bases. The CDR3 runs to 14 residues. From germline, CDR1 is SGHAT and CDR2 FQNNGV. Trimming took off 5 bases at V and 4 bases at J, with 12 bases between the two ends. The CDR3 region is CASSIAGTYNEQFF. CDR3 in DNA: TGTGCCAGCAGCATCGCGGGGACGTACAATGAGCAGTTCTTC.

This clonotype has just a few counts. This CDR3 is CAWSGDRWEQYF. As DNA, the CDR3 is TGTGCCTGGAGTGGGGACAGATGGGAGCAGTACTTC. The chain carries TRBV30 and TRBJ2-7, with 7 nucleotides matching TRBD1. Per the germline V gene, CDR1 is GTSNPN and CDR2 is SVGIG (reference sequence). The CDR3 contains 12 residues. V shed 1 base and J 7 bases; nucleotides not matched to a gene: 4.

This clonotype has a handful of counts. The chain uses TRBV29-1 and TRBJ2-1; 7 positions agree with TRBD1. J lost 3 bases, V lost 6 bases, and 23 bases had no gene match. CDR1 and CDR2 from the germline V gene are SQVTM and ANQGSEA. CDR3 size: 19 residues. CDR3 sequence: CSVDGTASYESQNYNEQFF. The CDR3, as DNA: TGCAGCGTCGACGGGACAGCCTCGTATGAGTCCCAAAACTACAATGAGCAGTTCTTC.

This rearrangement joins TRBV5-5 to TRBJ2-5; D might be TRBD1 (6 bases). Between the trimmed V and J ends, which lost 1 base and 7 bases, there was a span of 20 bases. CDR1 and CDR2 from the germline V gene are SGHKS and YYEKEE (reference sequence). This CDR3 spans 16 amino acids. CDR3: CASSLTPRGQGGTQYF. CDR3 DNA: TGTGCCAGCAGCTTGACACCAAGGGGACAAGGGGGGACCCAGTACTTC.

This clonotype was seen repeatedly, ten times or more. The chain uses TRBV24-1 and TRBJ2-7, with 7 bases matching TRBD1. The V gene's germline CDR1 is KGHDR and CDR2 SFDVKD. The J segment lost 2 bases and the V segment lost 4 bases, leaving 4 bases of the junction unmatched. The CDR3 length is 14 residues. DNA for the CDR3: TGTGCCACCAGTGAGTCCGGGACAGCCTACGAGCAGTACTTC. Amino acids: CATSESGTAYEQYF.

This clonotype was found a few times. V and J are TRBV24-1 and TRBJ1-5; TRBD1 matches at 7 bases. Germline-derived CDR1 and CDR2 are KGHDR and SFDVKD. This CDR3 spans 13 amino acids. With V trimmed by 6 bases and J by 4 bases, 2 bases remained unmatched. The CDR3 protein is CATSNRGNQPQHF. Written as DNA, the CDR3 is TGTGCCACCAGTAACAGGGGTAATCAGCCCCAGCATTTT.

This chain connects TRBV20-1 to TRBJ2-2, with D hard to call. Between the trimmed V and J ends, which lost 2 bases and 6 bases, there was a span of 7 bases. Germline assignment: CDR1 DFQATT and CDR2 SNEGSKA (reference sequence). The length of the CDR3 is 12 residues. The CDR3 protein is CSARISAGELFF. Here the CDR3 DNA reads TGCAGTGCTAGAATTTCGGCCGGGGAGCTGTTTTTT.